The 5 T cell receptor beta chains in this list originate from one sample, sequenced in a study of cytomegalovirus exposure and HLA in healthy donors. It was with 60 Vbeta and 13 Jbeta primers that the PCR ran. Here immunoSEQ multiplex PCR was the method, and the copy in TCRdb shows in-frame clones only, minus some. The sample carries roughly 160,000 clones, roughly 74% recorded once. The sample was PBMCs. These TCRs come from a woman between 35 and 50 years old in good health and CMV-seropositive.

V is TRBV5-8 and J is TRBJ2-1; TRBD1 matches at 8 bases. This CDR3 has 15 residues. In germline, CDR1 is SGHTS, CDR2 YDEGEE. Unmatched junction bases numbered 7, after V lost 3 bases and J lost 5 bases. The CDR3 nucleotides are TGTGCCAGCAGCTCTGGACAGGGCGCCAACAATGAGCAGTTCTTC. This translates into CASSSGQGANNEQFF.

V and J are TRBV6-1 and TRBJ1-5; possibly TRBD1 for D (5 bases). From germline, CDR1 is MNHNS and CDR2 SASEGT. The CDR3 totals 15 residues. The V gene lost 0 bases and the J gene lost 6 bases, with 12 bases spanning the gap. The DNA of the CDR3 is TGTGCCAGCAGTGAAGCAGGGGTCCGTGGTCAGCCCCAGCATTTT. Protein: CASSEAGVRGQPQHF.

The rearrangement uses TRBV4-1 and TRBJ2-1, with TRBD2 identical over 10 bases. The CDR3 consists of 16 residues. The V gene's germline CDR1 is MGHRA and CDR2 YSYEKL. After removal of 3 bases from V and 6 bases from J, the junction contained 8 bases not matched to a gene. CDR3 in amino acids: CASSQVGLAQINEQFF. Here the CDR3 DNA reads TGCGCCAGCAGCCAGGTGGGACTAGCGCAGATCAATGAGCAGTTCTTC.

This chain uses TRBV19 with TRBJ2-5, with D possibly being TRBD1 (6 bases). Germline V gene sequence: CDR1 LNHDA, CDR2 SQIVND (reference sequence). This CDR3 region has 13 residues. V lost 5 bases, J lost 4 bases, and 11 bases lay in between. In nucleotides, the CDR3 is TGTGCCAGTAGTGGATGGGACATAGAGACCCAGTACTTC. Its translation: CASSGWDIETQYF.

The V and J genes are TRBV7-9 and TRBJ2-5; 15 bases match TRBD2. The CDR3 runs to 17 residues. Germline trimming cut 5 bases from V and 7 bases from J; bases unmatched to any gene: 11. CDR1 SEHNR and CDR2 FQNEAQ come from the germline V gene (reference sequence). CDR3 in DNA: TGTGCCAGCAGCGAGGGACTAGCGGGGGGATCTCAGGGGACCCAGTACTTC. Encoded protein: CASSEGLAGGSQGTQYF.